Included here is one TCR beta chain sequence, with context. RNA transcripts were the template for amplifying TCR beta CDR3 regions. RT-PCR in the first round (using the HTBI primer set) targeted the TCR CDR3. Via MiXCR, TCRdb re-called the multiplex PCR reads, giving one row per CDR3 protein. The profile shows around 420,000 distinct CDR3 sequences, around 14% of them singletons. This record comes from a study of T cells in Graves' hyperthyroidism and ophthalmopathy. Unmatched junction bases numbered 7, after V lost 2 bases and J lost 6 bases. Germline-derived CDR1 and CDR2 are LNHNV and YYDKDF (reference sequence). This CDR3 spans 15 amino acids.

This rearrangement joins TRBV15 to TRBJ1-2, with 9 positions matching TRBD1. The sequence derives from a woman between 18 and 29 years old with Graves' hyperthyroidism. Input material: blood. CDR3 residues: CATSRHRGQGDGYTF. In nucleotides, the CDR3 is TGTGCCACCAGCAGACACAGGGGGCAGGGGGATGGCTACACCTTC.